The source of this T cell receptor (beta chain) is a study of CD8 T cells in ankylosing spondylitis. Study-level points and caveats: From matched ankylosing spondylitis synovial fluid, disease-linked clones were reportedly recovered at significantly enriched levels. Disease-linked clones displayed a CD8+ phenotype and appeared relatively rarely in peripheral blood.

Libraries for TCR beta were made by quantitative 5'-RACE with molecular barcodes. TCRdb reprocessed the 5' RACE reads via MiXCR and lists one record per CDR3 protein. The sample includes around 130,000 distinct CDR3 sequences, about an eighth of them seen just once. This clonotype was seen a few times. What it recognizes is unknown. Germline trimming cut 1 base from V and 4 bases from J; bases unmatched to any gene: 8. The CDR3 contains 16 residues. Germline V gene lookup returns CDR1 SGHRS and CDR2 YFSETQ. Sequencing was done on a sample of blood, either unsorted or a sorted T cell fraction (not recorded which). The V and J genes are TRBV5-1 and TRBJ2-7, with 10 bases identical to TRBD2. The TCR sequence derives from a female donor with ankylosing spondylitis or in good health (not recorded which). The CDR3: CASSLWIAGGVYEQYF. The CDR3 DNA reads as TGCGCCAGCAGCTTGTGGATAGCGGGAGGAGTTTACGAGCAGTACTTC.